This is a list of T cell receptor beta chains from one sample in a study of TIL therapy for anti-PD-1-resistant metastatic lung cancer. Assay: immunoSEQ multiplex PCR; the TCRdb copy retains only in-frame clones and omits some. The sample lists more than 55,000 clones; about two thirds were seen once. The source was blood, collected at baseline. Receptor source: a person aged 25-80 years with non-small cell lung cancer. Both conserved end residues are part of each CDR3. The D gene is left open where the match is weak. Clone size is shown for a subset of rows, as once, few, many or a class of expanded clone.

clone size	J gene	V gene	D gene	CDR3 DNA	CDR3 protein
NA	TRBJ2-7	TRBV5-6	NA	TGTGCCAGCAGCCCGGGACACCCCTACGAGCAGTACTTC	CASSPGHPYEQYF
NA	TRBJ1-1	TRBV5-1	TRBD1	TGCGCCAGCAGCTCCGGGACAGGGAACACTGAAGCTTTCTTT	CASSSGTGNTEAFF
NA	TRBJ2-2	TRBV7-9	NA	TGTGCCAGCAGCTTGCTTCAGGATACCGGGGAGCTGTTTTTT	CASSLLQDTGELFF
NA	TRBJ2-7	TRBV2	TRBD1	TGTGCCAGCAGGGTGGACAGGACCTCCTACGAGCAGTACTTC	CASRVDRTSYEQYF
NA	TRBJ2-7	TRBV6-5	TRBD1	TGTGCCAGCAGCAATACGGACAGGGCCCACGAGCAGTACTTC	CASSNTDRAHEQYF
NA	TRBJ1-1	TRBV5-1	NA	TGCGCCAGCAGCTCGGCCGGGACACCTGGGGGTGAAGCTTTCTTT	CASSSAGTPGGEAFF
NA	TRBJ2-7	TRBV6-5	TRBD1	TGTGCCAGCAGTTCACCGGGACAGGGAGTCTACGAGCAGTACTTC	CASSSPGQGVYEQYF
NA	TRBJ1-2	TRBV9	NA	TGTGCCAGCAGCGTAGGCCAGGGCCCCTCCTACACCTTC	CASSVGQGPSYTF
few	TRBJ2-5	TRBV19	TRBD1	TGTGCCAGTAGTAGGGACAGCATTGAAGAGACCCAGTACTTC	CASSRDSIEETQYF
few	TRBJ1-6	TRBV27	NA	TGTGCCAGCAGACAGAATAATTCACCCCTCCACTTT	CASRQNNSPLHF
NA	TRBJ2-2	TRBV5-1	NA	TGCGCCAGCAGCCTGGACAGTTGGGGGGAGCTGTTTTTT	CASSLDSWGELFF
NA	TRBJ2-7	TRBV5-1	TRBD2	TGCGCCAGCAGCTTGGCAGGGCGGGGGAGCTCCTACGAGCAGTACTTC	CASSLAGRGSSYEQYF
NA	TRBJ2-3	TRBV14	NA	TGTGCCAGCAGCCAAGGTTTCTACATTGGCACGGATACGCAGTATTTT	CASSQGFYIGTDTQYF
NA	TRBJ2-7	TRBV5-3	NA	TGTGCCAGAAGCTTGGGGACAGCCTTCTTATTCTCCTACGAGCAGTACTTC	CARSLGTAFLFSYEQYF
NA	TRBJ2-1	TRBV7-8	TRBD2	TGTGCCAGCAGGCCAAGGACTAGCGGGAGGAACCATGAGCAGTTCTTC	CASRPRTSGRNHEQFF
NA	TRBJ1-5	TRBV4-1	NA	TGCGCCAGCAGCCGCCTACTAGGGCCCGGCGAACCCCAGCATTTT	CASSRLLGPGEPQHF
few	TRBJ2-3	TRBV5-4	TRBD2	TGTGCCAGCAGCACAGGACTAGCGGGAGGGGGCACAGATACGCAGTATTTT	CASSTGLAGGGTDTQYF
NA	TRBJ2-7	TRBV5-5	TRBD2	TGTGCCAGCAGCTTGGGACTAGCGGGAGGGAAATACGAGCAGTACTTC	CASSLGLAGGKYEQYF
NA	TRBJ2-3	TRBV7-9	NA	TGTGCCAGCAGCTTAGCTGCTCCACGCACAGATACGCAGTATTTT	CASSLAAPRTDTQYF
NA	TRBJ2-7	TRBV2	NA	TGTGCCAGCAGTGGACAGCAAATGGTAGGGCAGTACTTC	CASSGQQMVGQYF
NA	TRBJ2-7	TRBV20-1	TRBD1	TGCAGTCAAAAGACAGGGGGCGAGCAGTACTTC	CSQKTGGEQYF
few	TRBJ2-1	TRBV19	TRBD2	TGTGCCAGTAGTATAGTAGCGGGGATTGAGCAGTTCTTC	CASSIVAGIEQFF
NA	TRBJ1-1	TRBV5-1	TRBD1	TGCGCCAGCAGCTCCAAAAGGACAGGGGGCCCGGGGATGAACACTGAAGCTTTCTTT	CASSSKRTGGPGMNTEAFF
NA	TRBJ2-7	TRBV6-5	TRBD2	TGTGCCAGCTCTAGGGGCGGGAGGCTTTCCTACGAGCAGTACTTC	CASSRGGRLSYEQYF
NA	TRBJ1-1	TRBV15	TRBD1	TGTGCCACCAGCAGTCCTGACAGGGGATACACTGAAGCTTTCTTT	CATSSPDRGYTEAFF
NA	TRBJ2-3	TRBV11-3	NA	TGTGCCAGCAGCCAAACCGCCAGCACAGATACGCAGTATTTT	CASSQTASTDTQYF
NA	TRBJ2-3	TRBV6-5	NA	TGTGCCAGCAGTTACTATAACACAGATACGCAGTATTTT	CASSYYNTDTQYF
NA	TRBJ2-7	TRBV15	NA	TGTGCCACCAGCAGGACGACGGGGGAGTCCTACGAGCAGTACTTC	CATSRTTGESYEQYF
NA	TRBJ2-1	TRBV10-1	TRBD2	TGCGCCAGCAGTGATCCGGGACTAGCCACGAATGAGCAGTTCTTC	CASSDPGLATNEQFF
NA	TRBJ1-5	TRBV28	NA	TGTGCCAGCAGCCCTTTTGGACAGCATAGCAATCAGCCCCAGCATTTT	CASSPFGQHSNQPQHF
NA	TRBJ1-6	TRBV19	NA	TGTGCCAGTAGTACCAGGGGCAATTCACCCCTCCACTTT	CASSTRGNSPLHF
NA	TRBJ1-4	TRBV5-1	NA	TGCGCCAGCTCTTATGGGGACACTGAAAAACTGTTTTTT	CASSYGDTEKLFF
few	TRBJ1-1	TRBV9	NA	TGTGCCAGCAGCGTAGGGGGATTCACTGAAGCTTTCTTT	CASSVGGFTEAFF
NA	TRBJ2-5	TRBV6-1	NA	TGTGCCAGCAGTGGGGGTGACACGTACCAAGAGACCCAGTACTTC	CASSGGDTYQETQYF
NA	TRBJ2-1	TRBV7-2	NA	TGTGCCAGCAGCTCGGGTAGAGGGACTGAGCAGTTCTTC	CASSSGRGTEQFF
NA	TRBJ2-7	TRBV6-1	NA	TGTGCCAGCACAGAGATCCTTGACTACGAGCAGTACTTC	CASTEILDYEQYF
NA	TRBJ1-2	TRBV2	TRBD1	TGTGCCAGCAGCGCCGGGACAGGGAAAGCTAACTATGGCTACACCTTC	CASSAGTGKANYGYTF
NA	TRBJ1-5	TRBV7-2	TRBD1	TGTGCCAGCAGCATCAGACAGGGGAATCAGCCCCAGCATTTT	CASSIRQGNQPQHF
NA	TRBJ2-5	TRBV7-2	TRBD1	TGTGCCAGCAGCTTAGGGGGGACAGGGGCTCCGACCCAGTACTTC	CASSLGGTGAPTQYF
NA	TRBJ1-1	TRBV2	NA	TGTGCCAGCAGTGCAGGGCTCCTGAACACTGAAGCTTTCTTT	CASSAGLLNTEAFF
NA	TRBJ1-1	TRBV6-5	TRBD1	TGTGCCAGCAGTTTAGGACAGGGTTGGACTGAAGCTTTCTTT	CASSLGQGWTEAFF
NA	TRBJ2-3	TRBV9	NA	TGTGCCAGCAGCTTCGGTAGCACAGATACGCAGTATTTT	CASSFGSTDTQYF
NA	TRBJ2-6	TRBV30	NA	TGTGCCTGGAGTGTGGGTGGTGGGGCCAACGTCCTGACTTTC	CAWSVGGGANVLTF
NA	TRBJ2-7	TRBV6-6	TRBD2	TGTGCCAGCAGCGGGACTACCTACGAGCAGTACTTC	CASSGTTYEQYF
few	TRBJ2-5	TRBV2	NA	TGTGCCAGCACGTCCGGGGGCCGGGAGACCCAGTACTTC	CASTSGGRETQYF
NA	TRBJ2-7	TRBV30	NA	TGTGCCTGGAGTGAAATCTACGAGCAGTACTTC	CAWSEIYEQYF
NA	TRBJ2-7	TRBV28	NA	TGTGCCAGCAGCGATTTGGTTCGGACGTTAAGCTCCTACGAGCAGTACTTC	CASSDLVRTLSSYEQYF
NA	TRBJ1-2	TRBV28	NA	TGTGCCAGCAGTGTAAGGACTAACTATGGCTACACCTTC	CASSVRTNYGYTF
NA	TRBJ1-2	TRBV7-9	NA	TGTGCCAGCAGCTTCGATCTAGTCGGGGGCAAGTATGGCTACACCTTC	CASSFDLVGGKYGYTF
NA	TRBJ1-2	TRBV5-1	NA	TGCGCCAGCAGCTTGACTGGATCTAACTATGGCTACACCTTC	CASSLTGSNYGYTF
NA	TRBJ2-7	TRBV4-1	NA	TGCGCCAGCAGCCAAATCGGCGGATACTACGAGCAGTACTTC	CASSQIGGYYEQYF
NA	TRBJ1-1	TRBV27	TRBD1	TGTGCCAGCACCTCAGGGGGTAAGGGGAACACTGAAGCTTTCTTT	CASTSGGKGNTEAFF
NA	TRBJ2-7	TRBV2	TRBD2	TGTGCCAGCCGCCGACTAGCGGACTCCTACGAGCAGTACTTC	CASRRLADSYEQYF